Described below is a single T cell receptor beta chain sequence and its context. Its antigen is not known. Peripheral blood was drawn, around 9.3 milliliters per donor. This entry belongs to a study of blood T cells in healthy people across ages. Study-level results: The CMV status of each donor remained undetermined, and this could have confounded shifts in expanded clonotypes. In older individuals, TCR beta diversity per million T cells was lower, falling roughly linearly with age.

Alongside a J-beta primer mix, a sample-barcoded 5' primer served in a second PCR lasting about 7 to 12 cycles. MiXCR was run by TCRdb on the 5' RACE reads, yielding one entry per CDR3 protein. This table has under 950,000 distinct CDR3 sequences, about 20% appearing once. There are 17 residues in the CDR3. Germline V gives CDR1 DFQATT, CDR2 SNEGSKA (reference sequence). Trimming took off 1 base at V and 0 bases at J, with 16 bases between the two ends. The rearrangement joins TRBV20-1 to TRBJ1-5, with a tentative D call TRBD1 (5 bases). Sequencing used blood. The origin of this receptor is a man aged 70-80 years in good health. CDR3 region: CSARAAGLGFSNQPQHF. Here the CDR3 DNA reads TGCAGTGCTAGAGCGGCAGGGCTTGGGTTTAGCAATCAGCCCCAGCATTTT.